The rows below give T cell receptor beta chains drawn from one sample of a study of early T cells in non-severe SARS-CoV-2 infection. TCRdb redid the calling of the 5' RACE reads with MiXCR, one entry per CDR3 protein. The sample holds fewer than 30,000 distinct CDR3 sequences, about 4.5% seen once. Sample: whole blood. Receptors were obtained from an adult who was a healthcare worker with PCR-confirmed SARS-CoV-2 infection or an uninfected control (not recorded which). CDR3s include the opening cysteine and the closing phenylalanine or tryptophan. Fields, in order: J gene, clone size, D gene, V gene, CDR3 DNA, CDR3 protein. The D gene is left open where the match is weak. The listing skips clone size in some rows; elsewhere it reads once, few, many or a size class.

>TRBJ2-1|many|TRBD2|TRBV9
TGTGCCAGCAGCCAGAGACTAGCGGAGCGAGCCCCCCTCTTCTTC
CASSQRLAERAPLFF
>TRBJ2-3|many|NA|TRBV6-6
TGTGCCAGCAGTTTAACAGGGAGTATTAGGAATTTT
CASSLTGSIRNF
>TRBJ2-6|many|TRBD1|TRBV6-6
TGTGCCAGCATATCCGGGACAGGGGTTGGGGCCAACGTCCTGACTTTC
CASISGTGVGANVLTF
>TRBJ2-2|many|TRBD1|TRBV27
TGTGCCAGCAGTACTCAGGGGGCAGGCACCGGGGAGCTGTTTTTT
CASSTQGAGTGELFF
>TRBJ2-7|many|TRBD2|TRBV6-2/TRBV6-3
TGTGCCAGCAGTTACCGACTAGCGGGGAAAACCTACGAGCAGTACTTC
CASSYRLAGKTYEQYF
>TRBJ2-7|many|NA|TRBV11-2
TGTGCCAGCACCGGGGCCGGGGCGGGATACGAGCAGTACTTC
CASTGAGAGYEQYF
>TRBJ2-1|many|TRBD2|TRBV19
TGTGCCAGTAGATGGGGACTAGCGGGGACCTACAATGAGCAGTTCTTC
CASRWGLAGTYNEQFF
>TRBJ2-7|many|TRBD1|TRBV5-1
TGCGCCAGCAGCCCGTCTGACAGGGTAACATCCTACGAGCAGTACTTC
CASSPSDRVTSYEQYF
>TRBJ1-4|many|NA|TRBV7-9
TGTGCCAGCGTTCCCGACGGGGTTTTCTATGAAAAACTGTTTTTT
CASVPDGVFYEKLFF
>TRBJ2-7|many|TRBD1|TRBV18
TGTGCCAGCTCACCCTCGACAGGGGGGTTCGAGCAGTACTTC
CASSPSTGGFEQYF
>TRBJ2-7|NA|TRBD2|TRBV29-1
TGCAGCGTTGAACCCGAAGCGGGGGGTGACTACGAGCAGTACTTC
CSVEPEAGGDYEQYF
>TRBJ2-7|many|TRBD2|TRBV10-3
TGTGCCATCAGTGAAACTAGCGGCGACTACGAGCAGTACTTC
CAISETSGDYEQYF
>TRBJ1-5|many|NA|TRBV12-3/TRBV12-4
TGTGCCAGCAGTTTCTCGGGGGGTATGCCCCAGCATTTT
CASSFSGGMPQHF
>TRBJ2-1|many|NA|TRBV6-1
TGTGCCAGCAGGGACCCCTTGTACAATGAGCAGTTCTTC
CASRDPLYNEQFF
>TRBJ2-3|NA|NA|TRBV24-1
TGTGCCACCAGTGATTTCGCTGGGGCCGCGGATACGCAGTATTTT
CATSDFAGAADTQYF
>TRBJ2-5|many|TRBD1|TRBV6-5
TGTGCCAGCAGTTACGGCAGGGGGAGACAAGAGACCCAGTACTTC
CASSYGRGRQETQYF
>TRBJ2-3|many|NA|TRBV13
TGTGCCAGCAGCTTCGGGGACGGCGGGTCGGATACGCAGTATTTT
CASSFGDGGSDTQYF
>TRBJ1-1|many|NA|TRBV7-3
TGTGCCAGCAGCTCCACAGGGCAGTCTGAAGCTTTCTTT
CASSSTGQSEAFF
>TRBJ1-6|many|TRBD1|TRBV5-7
TGTGCCAGCAGCTTATCCGGGACAGGGAGCTCACCCCTCCACTTT
CASSLSGTGSSPLHF
>TRBJ2-3|many|TRBD1|TRBV7-6
TGTGCCAGCAGCCAGGGGGTCCCAGATACGCAGTATTTT
CASSQGVPDTQYF
>TRBJ2-3|few|TRBD2|TRBV28
TGTGCCAGCAGTTTGGGGACTAGCGGCGATACGCAGTATTTT
CASSLGTSGDTQYF
>TRBJ2-7|many|NA|TRBV3-1
TGTGCCAGCAGCCACCCAGGGGAAAAGGGCTACGAGCAGTACTTC
CASSHPGEKGYEQYF
>TRBJ2-2|many|TRBD1|TRBV6-5
TGTGCCAGCAGTATCCGTGGGACAGGGGTCACCGGGGAGCTGTTTTTT
CASSIRGTGVTGELFF
>TRBJ1-4|NA|NA|TRBV4-3
TGCGCCAGCAGCCAAGCCGCTGCAACTAATGAAAAACTGTTTTTT
CASSQAAATNEKLFF
>TRBJ1-1|many|NA|TRBV27
TGTGCCAGCAGATACAGGGAGAACACTGAAGCTTTCTTT
CASRYRENTEAFF
>TRBJ2-7|few|TRBD1|TRBV6-6
TGTGCCAGCAGCCGGGACCAGGGGGCCTTCGAGCAGTACTTC
CASSRDQGAFEQYF
>TRBJ2-5|many|NA|TRBV4-2
TGTGCCAGCAGCCAAGCAGGGGGGGAGACCCAGTACTTC
CASSQAGGETQYF
>TRBJ1-1|many|TRBD1|TRBV25-1
TGTGCCAGCAGTGAATGGAATCAGGGGGCGGCTGAAGCTTTCTTT
CASSEWNQGAAEAFF
>TRBJ2-7|many|TRBD2|TRBV7-6
TGTGCCAGCAGCCTGACACTTGGAGCGGGAGGTGCCGAGCAGTACTTC
CASSLTLGAGGAEQYF
>TRBJ2-7|medium-sized|TRBD2|TRBV6-5
TGTGCCAGCAGCGTAGCGGGAGGGCCCTACGAGCAGTACTTC
CASSVAGGPYEQYF
>TRBJ2-7|few|NA|TRBV28
TGTGCCAGCAGCCCCGAAGTCCGTTCCTCCTACGAGCAGTACTTC
CASSPEVRSSYEQYF
>TRBJ1-2|few|NA|TRBV7-2
TGTGCCAGCAGCTTACTAACTGACCTAGGCTACACCTTC
CASSLLTDLGYTF
>TRBJ2-7|NA|NA|TRBV20-1
TGCAGTGCTTCCGGACAGAGGGGTGTTTACGAGCAGTACTTC
CSASGQRGVYEQYF
>TRBJ2-3|NA|TRBD2|TRBV29-1
TGCAGCGTAGCTGGGACTAGCTTTAGGACAGATACGCAGTATTTT
CSVAGTSFRTDTQYF
>TRBJ2-7|many|NA|TRBV4-2
TGTGCCAGCAGCCAAGATTGGACGGGGGCAAAACAGCAGTACTTC
CASSQDWTGAKQQYF
>TRBJ2-3|many|TRBD2|TRBV18
TGTGCCAGCTCACCTCTAGCGGGGGGGTTTGAAGATACGCAGTATTTT
CASSPLAGGFEDTQYF
>TRBJ1-5|medium-sized|TRBD1|TRBV5-1
TGCGCCACGGAGGGACAGGTAGCAAATCAGCCCCAGCATTTT
CATEGQVANQPQHF
>TRBJ2-6|few|TRBD1|TRBV7-9
TGTGCCAGCAGCTTGATCGGGACAGGGGACTCTGGGGCCAACGTCCTGACTTTC
CASSLIGTGDSGANVLTF
>TRBJ2-7|NA|NA|TRBV4-3
TGCGCCAGCAGCCAAGTCGCAGGGCCCCTCGTAGTTGAGCAGTACTTC
CASSQVAGPLVVEQYF
>TRBJ2-3|few|NA|TRBV9
TGTGCCAGCAGCGTAGATCTGGCTAGCACAGATACGCAGTATTTT
CASSVDLASTDTQYF
>TRBJ1-2|many|NA|TRBV10-3
TGTGCCATCACCCAGGAGGGCCGCGGCTACACCTTC
CAITQEGRGYTF
>TRBJ2-3|many|NA|TRBV13
TGTGCCAGCAGCTCGACAGGGCGGGAAGATACGCAGTATTTT
CASSSTGREDTQYF
>TRBJ1-3|NA|NA|TRBV20-1
TGTACTAAATTGGACCCCCTATCTGGAAACACCATATATTTT
CTKLDPLSGNTIYF
>TRBJ2-5|many|NA|TRBV7-3
TGTGCCAGCAGCTTGGGCAGTGGGAGCGAAGAGACCCAGTACTTC
CASSLGSGSEETQYF
>TRBJ2-1|few|TRBD2|TRBV29-1
TGCAGCGTTTTAACCCGGGGTAGCGGGAACTCCTACAATGAGCAGTTCTTC
CSVLTRGSGNSYNEQFF
>TRBJ1-1|NA|NA|TRBV12-5
TGTGCTAGTGGGGCAACAGGGAGAACTGAAGCTTTCTTT
CASGATGRTEAFF
>TRBJ2-1|NA|TRBD1|TRBV6-2/TRBV6-3
TGTGCCAGCAGGGTAGGGACAGGGAGGTCAGTCTTATTCAATGAGCAGTTCTTC
CASRVGTGRSVLFNEQFF
>TRBJ1-4|many|NA|TRBV5-1
TGCGCCAGCAGAACCTCGAGCGGGGCGACTAATGAAAAACTGTTTTTT
CASRTSSGATNEKLFF
>TRBJ2-3|many|TRBD1|TRBV19
TGTGCCAGTAGTCCAAGACAGGGAATCTCTGCAGATACGCAGTATTTT
CASSPRQGISADTQYF
>TRBJ2-7|many|NA|TRBV6-2/TRBV6-3
TGTGCCAGCAGTTACGGGACCGGACCCTACGAGCAGTACTTC
CASSYGTGPYEQYF
>TRBJ1-5|many|TRBD1|TRBV5-8
TGTGCCAGCAGCGACCGGGACAGTAATCAGCCCCAGCATTTT
CASSDRDSNQPQHF
>TRBJ2-5|many|TRBD1|TRBV11-3
TGTGCCAGCAGCTTAGCGGGACAGTACCAAGAGACCCAGTACTTC
CASSLAGQYQETQYF
>TRBJ2-1|medium-sized|TRBD1|TRBV11-1
TGTGCCAGCAGCCCCAACAGGGGAAATGAGCAGTTCTTC
CASSPNRGNEQFF
>TRBJ2-7|many|NA|TRBV5-6
TGTGCCAGCAGCTTGTACGCGGGCCGGGGCGAGCAGTACTTC
CASSLYAGRGEQYF
>TRBJ2-7|NA|NA|TRBV5-1
TGCGCCAGCAGCTTGTCGGGTGGAGAGCAGTACTTC
CASSLSGGEQYF